The TCR beta chain described here comes from a study of blood T cell repertoires in COVID-19. Study at large: Whether acute or convalescent, the COVID-19 samples came from the United States, Italy and Spain. The analysed material was cDNA or gDNA that came from T cells, B-cell-depleted T cells, or PBMCs.

Germline lookup yields CDR1 MNHEY and CDR2 SMNVEV (reference sequence). The CDR3 consists of 15 residues. Trimming pared 5 bases from V and 4 bases from J, leaving 15 bases between. Original analysis: Reference gene primers were amplified, and this amplification served to estimate nucleated cell counts. Generated by immunoSEQ multiplex PCR, the TCRdb table keeps only in-frame clones and is missing some. V and J calls and clone size come straight from that table; D and trimming were deduced from the DNA. The sample holds 80,000 to 90,000 clones; approximately 80% are singletons and the top ten take about 10%.

Sequenced sample: peripheral blood. This chain uses TRBV27 with TRBJ2-1, with D unclear. This TCR derives from a man between 65 and 80 years old with acute or convalescent COVID-19. The CDR3 bases are TGTGCCAGCAGTCCCCCTGACACCCCGTACAATGAGCAGTTCTTC. Translated, it gives CASSPPDTPYNEQFF.